The rows below give T cell receptor beta chains drawn from one sample of a study of blood T cell repertoires in COVID-19. Only in-frame clones appear in the TCRdb table, and some are missing; sequencing was by immunoSEQ multiplex PCR. The sample consists of roughly 200,000 clones, about 84% of them appearing once. The sample was peripheral blood. The receptors originated from a person aged 65 to 85 with COVID-19, enrolled during active disease. Both conserved end residues are part of each CDR3. The D gene is left open where the match is weak. Clone sizes are given selectively: once, few, many, or a class where the clone is expanded.

J gene | V gene | D gene | clone size | CDR3 DNA | CDR3 protein
TRBJ1-6 | TRBV6-5 | TRBD1 | NA | TGTGCCAGCAGACAAAGGGACAGGTCTTTCACCCTCCACTTT | CASRQRDRSFTLHF
TRBJ1-4 | TRBV7-2 | TRBD1 | NA | TGTGCCAGCAGCTTAGATTGGACAGGGGGTGACAAACTGTTTTTT | CASSLDWTGGDKLFF
TRBJ2-5 | TRBV7-9 | NA | NA | TGTGCCAGCAGCTTAAGGACGGGGAGCCAAGAGACCCAGTACTTC | CASSLRTGSQETQYF
TRBJ2-1 | TRBV9 | TRBD2 | NA | TGTGCCAGCAGCCCACCCCCATCGGGCGGGGGGAACTACAATGAGCAGTTCTTC | CASSPPPSGGGNYNEQFF
TRBJ2-7 | TRBV28 | TRBD2 | NA | TGTGCCAGCAGTTCGGGACTAGCGATAACAACGATGGCCTACGAGCAGTACTTC | CASSSGLAITTMAYEQYF
TRBJ2-4 | TRBV6-6 | NA | NA | TGTGCCAGCAGGACGGGTTTGGCCAAAAACATTCAGTACTTC | CASRTGLAKNIQYF
TRBJ2-5 | TRBV11-2 | NA | NA | TGTGCCAGCAGCTTAGAAAACAGGGGAGGTGAGACCCAGTACTTC | CASSLENRGGETQYF
TRBJ1-4 | TRBV6-5 | NA | NA | TGTGCCAGCAGTTACGAGGGGGGGAGGAAAAAACTGTTTTTT | CASSYEGGRKKLFF
TRBJ1-3 | TRBV28 | NA | NA | TGTGCCAGCAGTTTAGGAGGAGCCACCATATATTTT | CASSLGGATIYF
TRBJ2-7 | TRBV5-5 | NA | NA | TGTGCCAGCAGCATTCGGGACGAGCAGTACTTC | CASSIRDEQYF
TRBJ2-4 | TRBV28 | NA | NA | TGTGCCAGCAGACCCGGGACAACGGCCATAATTTCCAAAAACATTCAGTACTTC | CASRPGTTAIISKNIQYF
TRBJ1-6 | TRBV7-9 | NA | NA | TGTGCCAGCAGCGGACGGGGAGGTTCACCCCTCCACTTT | CASSGRGGSPLHF
TRBJ2-1 | TRBV28 | TRBD2 | NA | TGTGCCAGCACTCTAGCGGCCCCCTACAATGAGCAGTTCTTC | CASTLAAPYNEQFF
TRBJ2-6 | TRBV19 | TRBD2 | NA | TGTGCCAGTAGTCGCCGCCAGCGGACTAGCGGGGGGCCGCAATCTGGGGCCAACGTCCTGACTTTC | CASSRRQRTSGGPQSGANVLTF
TRBJ2-7 | TRBV27 | TRBD1 | NA | TGTGCCAGCAGTTACTCCGGGACAGGGGGCTACGAGCAGTACTTC | CASSYSGTGGYEQYF
TRBJ1-1 | TRBV6-2/TRBV6-3 | NA | NA | TGTGCCAGCAGTTACTCGATGTTCAGGGTCACTGAAGCTTTCTTT | CASSYSMFRVTEAFF
TRBJ2-7 | TRBV18 | TRBD1 | few | TGTGCCAGCAATCCGACAGGGGGCAAATACGAGCAGTACTTC | CASNPTGGKYEQYF
TRBJ2-7 | TRBV7-9 | NA | NA | TGTGCCAGCAGCCCTGCTGCGGAATTCCGCGGCGAGCAGTACTTC | CASSPAAEFRGEQYF
TRBJ2-1 | TRBV28 | TRBD2 | NA | TGTGCCAGCAGTTCCTTAGCGGGAGGATACAATGAGCAGTTCTTC | CASSSLAGGYNEQFF
TRBJ2-1 | TRBV11-1 | NA | NA | TGTGCCAGCAGCCTCCTCGGTGAGAGCTCCTACAATGAGCAGTTCTTC | CASSLLGESSYNEQFF
TRBJ1-4 | TRBV11-2 | NA | NA | TGTGCCAGCAGCTTAGAAACAGGTTCTAATGAAAAACTGTTTTTT | CASSLETGSNEKLFF
TRBJ2-2 | TRBV5-1 | NA | NA | TGCGCCAGCAGTTCCACGGGATCGAACACCGGGGAGCTGTTTTTT | CASSSTGSNTGELFF
TRBJ2-2 | TRBV28 | TRBD1 | once | TGTGCCAGCTACAGGGGTTACACCGGGGAGCTGTTTTTT | CASYRGYTGELFF
TRBJ2-7 | TRBV5-1 | TRBD2 | few | TGCGCCAGCAGCTGGACCACTAGCGGCTACGAGCAGTACTTC | CASSWTTSGYEQYF
TRBJ2-5 | TRBV24-1 | TRBD1 | NA | TGTGCCACCAGTGGGGGGGGACAGGGATTTCAAGAGACCCAGTACTTC | CATSGGGQGFQETQYF
TRBJ1-1 | TRBV19 | NA | NA | TGTGCCACCCCCGAGGACACTGAAGCTTTCTTT | CATPEDTEAFF
TRBJ1-5 | TRBV4-1 | NA | NA | TGCGCCAGCAGCCAAGCAGGGGTCAATCAGCCCCAGCATTTT | CASSQAGVNQPQHF
TRBJ1-1 | TRBV7-3 | NA | NA | TGTGCCAGCAGCTTATCGGGCCAGGGCGGAACTGAAGCTTTCTTT | CASSLSGQGGTEAFF
TRBJ1-2 | TRBV7-8 | NA | NA | TGTGCCAGCAGCCCTATGGACATCGACTATGGCTACACCTTC | CASSPMDIDYGYTF
TRBJ2-2 | TRBV13 | TRBD1 | NA | TGTGCCAGCAGCAAAACAGGGGGAGTCACCGGGGAGCTGTTTTTT | CASSKTGGVTGELFF
TRBJ2-2 | TRBV6-5 | NA | NA | TGTGCCAGCAGTTACTTTTTCGCCTCGGGCACCGGGGAGCTGTTTTTT | CASSYFFASGTGELFF
TRBJ2-7 | TRBV9 | TRBD1 | NA | TGTGCCAGCAGCCCAGGGACAGTTAACTACGAGCAGTACTTC | CASSPGTVNYEQYF
TRBJ2-2 | TRBV18 | NA | NA | TGTGCCAGCTCAGGGCGGGGCATTGACACCGGGGAGCTGTTTTTT | CASSGRGIDTGELFF
TRBJ1-1 | TRBV5-4 | NA | NA | TGTGCCAGCAGCTTAGGAGGGGACGGGGACACTGAAGCTTTCTTT | CASSLGGDGDTEAFF
TRBJ1-2 | TRBV5-1 | NA | NA | TGCGCCAGCAGCGCCCAGACAGTTAACTATGGCTACACCTTC | CASSAQTVNYGYTF
TRBJ2-3 | TRBV7-9 | TRBD1 | NA | TGTGCCAGCAGCTTCCCCCAAAGGACAGGGGGAACAGATACGCAGTATTTT | CASSFPQRTGGTDTQYF
TRBJ2-5 | TRBV6-1 | TRBD1 | NA | TGTGCCAGCAGTGACCCGGGACAGGGGATACAAGAGACCCAGTACTTC | CASSDPGQGIQETQYF
TRBJ1-6 | TRBV7-3 | TRBD1 | once | TGTGCCAGCAGCTTAAATGCCAGGGGGAATTCACCCCTCCACTTT | CASSLNARGNSPLHF
TRBJ2-5 | TRBV10-3 | NA | once | TGTGCCATCAGTGAGTCTGGGGGCGGAAAAGAGACCCAGTACTTC | CAISESGGGKETQYF
TRBJ1-6 | TRBV28 | NA | once | TGTGCCAGCAGTCGACAAACGAACAGGGAGAGGTCCTATAATTCACCCCTCCACTTT | CASSRQTNRERSYNSPLHF
TRBJ1-2 | TRBV28 | TRBD1 | NA | TGTGCCAGCAGTTCCGGGACAGGGGTTCGCTATGGCTACACCTTC | CASSSGTGVRYGYTF
TRBJ1-2 | TRBV7-9 | NA | many | TGTGCCAGCAGCACAGCTGGGCAGGGAAGACACTATGGCTACACCTTC | CASSTAGQGRHYGYTF
TRBJ2-1 | TRBV7-2 | TRBD1 | NA | TGTGCCAGCAGCCGGGACAGGGGGCTCAATGAGCAGTTCTTC | CASSRDRGLNEQFF
TRBJ2-3 | TRBV7-2 | NA | NA | TGTGCCAGCACCCTAGGAGGCTTAAAATCCTTT | CASTLGGLKSF
TRBJ2-3 | TRBV9 | TRBD2 | NA | TGTGCCAGCAGCGTTTACGGGGGGTCGGATACGCAGTATTTT | CASSVYGGSDTQYF
TRBJ2-7 | TRBV11-3 | TRBD1 | NA | TGTGCCAGCAGCTTAGCCGGGACAGGGAGTGACGAGCAGTACTTC | CASSLAGTGSDEQYF
TRBJ2-5 | TRBV3-1/TRBV3-2 | TRBD1 | NA | TGTGCCAGCAGCCAAGAGGCGCAGGGGGTGATGGCCCAGTACTTC | CASSQEAQGVMAQYF